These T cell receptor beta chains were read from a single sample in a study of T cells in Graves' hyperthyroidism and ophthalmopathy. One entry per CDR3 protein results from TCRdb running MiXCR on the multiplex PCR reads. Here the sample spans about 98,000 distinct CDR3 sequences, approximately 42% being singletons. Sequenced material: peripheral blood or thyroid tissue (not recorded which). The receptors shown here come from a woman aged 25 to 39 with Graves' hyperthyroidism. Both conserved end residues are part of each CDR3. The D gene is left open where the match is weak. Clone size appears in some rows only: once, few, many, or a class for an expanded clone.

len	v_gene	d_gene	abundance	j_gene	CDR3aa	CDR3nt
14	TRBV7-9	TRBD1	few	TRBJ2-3	CASSPGQGADTQYF	TGTGCCAGCAGCCCCGGACAGGGGGCAGATACGCAGTATTTT
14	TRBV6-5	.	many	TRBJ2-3	CASSRTRGWDTQYF	TGTGCCAGCAGTCGTACTAGGGGCTGGGATACGCAGTATTTT
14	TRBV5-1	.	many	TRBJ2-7	CASSGGEKPYEQYF	TGCGCCAGCAGTGGAGGAGAGAAACCCTACGAGCAGTACTTC
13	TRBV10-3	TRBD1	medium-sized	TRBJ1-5	CAISSDRGQPQHF	TGTGCCATCAGCTCGGACAGGGGCCAGCCCCAGCATTTT
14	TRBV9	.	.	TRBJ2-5	CASSLGDSQETQYF	TGTGCCAGCAGTTTAGGCGACAGCCAAGAGACCCAGTACTTC
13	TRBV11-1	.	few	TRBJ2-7	CASSRPELYEQYF	TGTGCCAGCAGTCGGCCCGAACTCTACGAGCAGTACTTC
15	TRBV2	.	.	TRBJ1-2	CASSARDLRGRGYTF	TGTGCCAGCAGTGCTAGAGATCTAAGGGGCCGTGGCTACACCTTC
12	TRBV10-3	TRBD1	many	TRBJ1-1	CAISSQGTEAFF	TGTGCCATCAGCTCACAGGGGACTGAAGCTTTCTTT
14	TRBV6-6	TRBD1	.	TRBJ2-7	CASSSGQGFNEQYF	TGTGCCAGCAGTTCGGGACAGGGCTTTAATGAGCAGTACTTC
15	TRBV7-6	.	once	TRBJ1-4	CASSLTASTNEKLFF	TGTGCCAGCAGCCTCACGGCTTCAACTAATGAAAAACTGTTTTTT
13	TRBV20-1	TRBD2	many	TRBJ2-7	CSGEGLAVYEQYF	TGCAGTGGCGAGGGACTAGCGGTCTACGAGCAGTACTTC
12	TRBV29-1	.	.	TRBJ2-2	CSVERPPGELFF	TGCAGCGTTGAGAGACCCCCCGGGGAGCTGTTTTTT
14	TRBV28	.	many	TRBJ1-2	CASSFGSGVGGYTF	TGTGCCAGCAGTTTTGGTTCCGGTGTGGGAGGCTACACCTTC
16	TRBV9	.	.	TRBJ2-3	CASSGVGGYYTDTQYF	TGTGCCAGCAGCGGGGTGGGCGGATACTACACAGATACGCAGTATTTT
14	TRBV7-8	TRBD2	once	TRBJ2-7	CASSLSSGTREQYF	TGTGCCAGCAGCTTAAGTAGCGGGACACGCGAGCAGTACTTC
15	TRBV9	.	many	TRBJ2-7	CASSGSRDGSYEQYF	TGTGCCAGCAGCGGATCCCGGGACGGGTCCTACGAGCAGTACTTC
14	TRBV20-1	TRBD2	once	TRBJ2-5	CSALIAGEEETQYF	TGCAGTGCCTTGATAGCGGGAGAGGAAGAGACCCAGTACTTC
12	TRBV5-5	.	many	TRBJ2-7	CASNLGPYEQYF	TGTGCCAGCAACCTGGGACCCTACGAGCAGTACTTC
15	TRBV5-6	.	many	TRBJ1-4	CASSLGQGGNEKLFF	TGTGCCAGCAGCCTGGGGCAGGGCGGTAATGAAAAACTGTTTTTT
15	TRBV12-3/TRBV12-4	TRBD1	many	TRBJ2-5	CASSFPQGAEETQYF	TGTGCCAGCAGTTTCCCACAGGGGGCAGAGGAGACCCAGTACTTC
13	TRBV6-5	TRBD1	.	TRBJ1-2	CASRPTGGSGYTF	TGTGCCAGCAGGCCTACAGGGGGGAGTGGCTACACCTTC
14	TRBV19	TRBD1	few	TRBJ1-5	CASFPGQGNQPQHF	TGTGCCAGCTTTCCGGGACAGGGGAATCAGCCCCAGCATTTT
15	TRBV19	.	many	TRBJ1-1	CASSLRSGGDTEAFF	TGTGCCAGTAGTCTGAGGTCGGGAGGGGACACTGAAGCTTTCTTT
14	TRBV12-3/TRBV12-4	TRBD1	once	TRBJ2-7	CASRRTGGTYEQYF	TGTGCCAGCAGGCGGACAGGGGGAACCTACGAGCAGTACTTC
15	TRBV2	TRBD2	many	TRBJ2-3	CASQSGSGGTDTQYF	TGTGCCAGCCAGAGCGGGAGTGGTGGCACAGATACGCAGTATTTT
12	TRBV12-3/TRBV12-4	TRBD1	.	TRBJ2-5	CASSRTGEAQYF	TGTGCCAGCAGTAGGACAGGGGAGGCCCAGTACTTC
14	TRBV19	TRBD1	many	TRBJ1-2	CASRPGQANYGYTF	TGTGCCAGTAGACCGGGACAGGCAAACTATGGCTACACCTTC
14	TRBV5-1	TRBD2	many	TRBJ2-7	CASSAPGRGAGEYF	TGCGCCAGCAGCGCCCCCGGGAGGGGCGCAGGGGAGTACTTC
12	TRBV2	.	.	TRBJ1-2	CASSDSNYGHTF	TGCGCCAGCAGTGACAGTAACTATGGCCACACCTTC
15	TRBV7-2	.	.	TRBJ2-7	CASSLRNAPNYEQCF	TGTGCCAGCAGCTTACGGAACGCTCCGAACTACGAGCAGTGCTTC
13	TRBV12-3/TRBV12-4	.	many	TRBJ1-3	CASNRPYGNTIYF	TGTGCCAGCAACAGACCTTACGGAAACACCATATATTTT
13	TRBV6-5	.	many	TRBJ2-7	CASTPGRPYEQYF	TGTGCCAGCACCCCGGGAAGGCCATACGAGCAGTACTTC
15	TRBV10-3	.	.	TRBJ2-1	CAIGGLDQFYNEQFF	TGTGCCATCGGGGGACTCGATCAGTTTTACAATGAGCAGTTCTTC
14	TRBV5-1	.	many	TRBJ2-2	CASSFQGKAGELFF	TGCGCCAGCAGCTTTCAGGGGAAGGCCGGGGAGCTGTTTTTT
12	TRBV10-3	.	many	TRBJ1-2	CAIFLGGYGYTF	TGTGCCATCTTCCTCGGGGGGTATGGCTACACCTTC
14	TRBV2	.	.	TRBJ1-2	CASSDGGRVYGYTF	TGTGCCAGCAGTGACGGCGGGAGGGTGTATGGCTACACCTTC
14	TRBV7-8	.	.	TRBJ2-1	CASSPHPSYNEQFF	TGTGCCAGCAGCCCACACCCCTCCTACAATGAGCAGTTCTTC
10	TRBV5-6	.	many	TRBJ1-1	CASGVGEAFF	TGTGCCAGCGGGGTCGGGGAGGCTTTCTTT
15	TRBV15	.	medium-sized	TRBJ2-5	CATSRDRQGYETQYF	TGTGCCACCAGCAGAGATCGTCAGGGTTACGAGACCCAGTACTTC
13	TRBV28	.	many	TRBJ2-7	CASSRNSGNEQYF	TGTGCCAGCAGCCGAAATTCAGGGAACGAGCAGTACTTC
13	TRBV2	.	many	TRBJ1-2	CASTPNGGGGYTF	TGTGCCAGCACCCCGAACGGGGGCGGAGGCTACACCTTC
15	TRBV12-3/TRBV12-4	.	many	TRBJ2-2	CASSFAGRNTGELFF	TGTGCCAGCAGTTTCGCCGGACGGAACACCGGGGAGCTGTTTTTT
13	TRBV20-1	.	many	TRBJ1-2	CSANLRRSYGYTF	TGCAGTGCCAATCTCCGAAGGAGCTATGGCTACACCTTC
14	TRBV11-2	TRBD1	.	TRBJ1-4	CASSKGQGGEKLFF	TGTGCCAGCAGCAAGGGACAGGGCGGAGAAAAACTGTTTTTT
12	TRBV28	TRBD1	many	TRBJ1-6	CASSTGGSPLHF	TGTGCCAGCAGCACAGGGGGTTCACCCCTCCACTTT